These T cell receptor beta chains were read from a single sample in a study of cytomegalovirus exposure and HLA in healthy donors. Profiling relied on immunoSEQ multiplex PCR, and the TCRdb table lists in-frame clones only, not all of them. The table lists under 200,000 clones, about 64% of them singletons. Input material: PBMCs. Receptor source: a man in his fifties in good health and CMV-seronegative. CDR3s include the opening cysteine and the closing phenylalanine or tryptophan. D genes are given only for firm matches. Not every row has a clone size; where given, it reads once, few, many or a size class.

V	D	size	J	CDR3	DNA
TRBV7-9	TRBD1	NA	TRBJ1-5	CASRYRGKQPQHF	TGTGCCAGCAGGTACAGGGGTAAGCAGCCCCAGCATTTT
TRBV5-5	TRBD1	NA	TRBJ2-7	CASSLTGVSYEQYF	TGTGCCAGCAGCTTGACAGGGGTCTCCTACGAGCAGTACTTC
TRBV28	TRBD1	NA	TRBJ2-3	CASSSIRQGARDTQYF	TGTGCCAGCAGTTCTATTAGACAGGGGGCACGAGATACGCAGTATTTT
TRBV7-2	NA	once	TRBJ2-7	CASSRGWGDSYEQYF	TGTGCCAGCAGTAGGGGATGGGGTGACTCCTACGAGCAGTACTTC
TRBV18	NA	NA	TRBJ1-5	CASSPPGGNQPQHF	TGTGCCAGCTCACCACCCGGGGGCAATCAGCCCCAGCATTTT
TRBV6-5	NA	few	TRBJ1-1	CASSWALLNTEAFF	TGTGCCAGCAGTTGGGCCCTTTTGAACACTGAAGCTTTCTTT
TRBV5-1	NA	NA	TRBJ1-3	CASSLEGTYSGNTIYF	TGCGCCAGCAGCTTGGAGGGGACATACTCTGGAAACACCATATATTTT
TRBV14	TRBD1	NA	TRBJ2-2	CASSQDRLYTGELFF	TGTGCCAGCAGCCAGGACAGGCTTTACACCGGGGAGCTGTTTTTT
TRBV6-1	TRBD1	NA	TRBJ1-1	CASSSGQGGSEAFF	TGTGCCAGCAGTTCGGGACAGGGGGGTTCTGAAGCTTTCTTT
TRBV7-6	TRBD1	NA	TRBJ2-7	CASSRTTGGITEQYF	TGTGCCAGCAGCCGTACGACAGGGGGTATTACTGAGCAGTACTTC
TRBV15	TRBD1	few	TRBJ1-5	CATSRDLGGPNQPQHF	TGTGCCACCAGCAGGGACCTAGGGGGCCCCAATCAGCCCCAGCATTTT
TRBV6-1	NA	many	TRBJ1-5	CASSDGQFSDQPQHF	TGTGCCAGCAGTGATGGACAGTTTTCGGATCAGCCCCAGCATTTT
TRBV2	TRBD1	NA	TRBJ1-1	CASKRGQGARNTEAFF	TGTGCCAGCAAAAGAGGGCAGGGGGCTAGGAACACTGAAGCTTTCTTT
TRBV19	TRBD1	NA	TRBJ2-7	CASSSYGTGSIEQYF	TGTGCCAGTAGTAGCTACGGGACAGGGTCGATCGAGCAGTACTTC
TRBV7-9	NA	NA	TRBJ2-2	CASSSAGTRNTGELFF	TGTGCCAGCAGCTCGGCCGGGACACGGAACACCGGGGAGCTGTTTTTT
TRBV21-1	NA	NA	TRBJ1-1	CASSKQGARSENTEVFF	TGTGCCAGCAGCAAACAGGGGGCCCGGTCTGAGAACACTGAAGTTTTCTTT
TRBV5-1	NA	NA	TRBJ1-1	CASSSPQNTEAFF	TGCGCCAGCAGCTCCCCCCAAAACACTGAAGCTTTCTTT
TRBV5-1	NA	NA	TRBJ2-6	CASSLGGYGANVLTF	TGCGCCAGCAGCTTGGGCGGGTACGGGGCCAACGTCCTGACTTTC
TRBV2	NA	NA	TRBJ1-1	CASSENPQGIGTEAFF	TGTGCCAGCAGCGAAAATCCCCAGGGAATTGGCACTGAAGCTTTCTTT
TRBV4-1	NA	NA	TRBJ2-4	CASSQGVRENIQYF	TGCGCCAGCAGCCAAGGGGTCAGGGAAAACATTCAGTACTTC
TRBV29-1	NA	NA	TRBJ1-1	CSVESWGGRSAEAFF	TGCAGCGTTGAGTCATGGGGCGGTAGGAGCGCTGAAGCTTTCTTT
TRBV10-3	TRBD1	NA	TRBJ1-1	CAISDPDRADTEAFF	TGTGCCATCAGTGACCCGGACAGGGCGGACACTGAAGCTTTCTTT
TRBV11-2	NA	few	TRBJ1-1	CASSLDRGRVTEAFF	TGTGCCAGCAGCTTAGATAGGGGCAGGGTTACTGAAGCTTTCTTT
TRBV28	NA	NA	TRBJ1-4	CASTYGGTNEKLFF	TGTGCCAGCACGTATGGGGGGACTAATGAAAAACTGTTTTTT
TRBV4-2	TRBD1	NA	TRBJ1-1	CASRAGQGRGTEAFF	TGTGCCAGCAGGGCCGGACAGGGGCGGGGAACTGAAGCTTTCTTT
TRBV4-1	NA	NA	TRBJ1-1	CASSQPTVGVENTEAFF	TGCGCCAGCAGCCAACCGACAGTGGGTGTCGAGAACACTGAAGCTTTCTTT
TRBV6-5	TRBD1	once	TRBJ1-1	CASSSPRGVNTEAFF	TGTGCCAGCAGTTCCCCCAGGGGGGTGAACACTGAAGCTTTCTTT
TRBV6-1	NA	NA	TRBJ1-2	CASSGGKGRLGLYGYTF	TGTGCCAGCAGTGGCGGGAAGGGGCGGTTGGGGTTGTATGGCTACACCTTC
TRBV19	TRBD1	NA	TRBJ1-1	CATLRGNTEDFF	TGTGCCACTCTCAGGGGGAACACTGAAGATTTCTTT
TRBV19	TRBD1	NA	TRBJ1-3	CASSLRTGGNTIYF	TGTGCCAGTAGTCTCAGGACAGGCGGAAACACCATATATTTT
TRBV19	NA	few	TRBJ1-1	CASTNRESMNTEAFF	TGTGCCAGTACCAACAGGGAAAGTATGAACACTGAAGCTTTCTTT
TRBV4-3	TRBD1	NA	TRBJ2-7	CASSARDRGYEQYF	TGCGCCAGCAGCGCCCGGGACAGAGGATACGAGCAGTACTTC
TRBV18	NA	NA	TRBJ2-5	CASSEGFQETQYF	TGTGCCAGCTCGGAGGGCTTCCAAGAGACCCAGTACTTC
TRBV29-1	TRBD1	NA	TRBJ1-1	CSAMTGGTEAFF	TGCAGCGCCATGACAGGGGGCACTGAAGCTTTCTTT
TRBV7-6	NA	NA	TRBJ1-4	CASSLGLVREGVESNEKLFF	TGTGCCAGCAGCTTAGGATTAGTCAGGGAAGGGGTTGAATCTAATGAAAAACTGTTTTTT
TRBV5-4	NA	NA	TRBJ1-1	CASSLLVGGLTEAFF	TGTGCCAGCAGCTTGCTAGTGGGGGGACTAACTGAAGCTTTCTTT
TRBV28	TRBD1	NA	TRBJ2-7	CASSTDRASSYEQYF	TGTGCCAGCAGTACCGACAGGGCGAGCTCCTACGAGCAGTACTTC
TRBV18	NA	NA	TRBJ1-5	CASSPEPGWPQHF	TGTGCCAGCTCACCGGAGCCGGGTTGGCCCCAGCATTTT
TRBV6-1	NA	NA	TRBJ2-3	CASSEPLHTAFYTDTQYF	TGTGCCAGCAGTGAACCCCTCCATACAGCCTTTTACACAGATACGCAGTATTTT
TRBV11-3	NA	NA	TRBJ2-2	CASSKGEILNTGELFF	TGTGCCAGCAGCAAGGGAGAGATTCTAAACACCGGGGAGCTGTTTTTT
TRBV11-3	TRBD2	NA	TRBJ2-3	CASSPGTSGWTDTQYF	TGTGCCAGCAGCCCGGGGACTAGCGGGTGGACAGATACGCAGTATTTT
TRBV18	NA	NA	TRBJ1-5	CASSPQKGGREPQHF	TGTGCCAGCTCACCACAAAAAGGGGGAAGGGAGCCCCAGCATTTT
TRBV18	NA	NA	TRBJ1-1	CASSATRNTEAFF	TGTGCCAGCTCGGCCACAAGGAACACTGAAGCTTTCTTT
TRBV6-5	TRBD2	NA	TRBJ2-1	CASSYWTSGLYNEQFF	TGTGCCAGCAGTTACTGGACTAGCGGCCTCTACAATGAGCAGTTCTTC
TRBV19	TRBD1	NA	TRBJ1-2	CASSFRDRIGGYTF	TGTGCCAGTAGTTTCCGGGACAGGATCGGTGGCTACACCTTC
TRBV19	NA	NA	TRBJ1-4	CASVDSHPSEKLFF	TGTGCCAGTGTCGACAGTCATCCCAGTGAAAAACTGTTTTTT
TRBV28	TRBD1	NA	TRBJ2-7	CASSYDRGPYEQYF	TGTGCCAGCAGTTATGACAGGGGCCCCTACGAGCAGTACTTC
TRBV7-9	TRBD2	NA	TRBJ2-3	CASTFSGRPPTDTQYF	TGTGCCAGCACCTTTAGCGGGCGCCCCCCCACAGATACGCAGTATTTT
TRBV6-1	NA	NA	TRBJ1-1	CASSPWRAEAFF	TGTGCCAGCAGTCCGTGGAGGGCTGAAGCTTTCTTT
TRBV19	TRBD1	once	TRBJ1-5	CASSTGQRNQPQHF	TGTGCCAGTAGTACGGGACAGCGCAATCAGCCCCAGCATTTT
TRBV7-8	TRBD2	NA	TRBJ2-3	CASSWGGGGTDTQYF	TGTGCCAGCAGCTGGGGGGGAGGGGGCACAGATACGCAGTATTTT